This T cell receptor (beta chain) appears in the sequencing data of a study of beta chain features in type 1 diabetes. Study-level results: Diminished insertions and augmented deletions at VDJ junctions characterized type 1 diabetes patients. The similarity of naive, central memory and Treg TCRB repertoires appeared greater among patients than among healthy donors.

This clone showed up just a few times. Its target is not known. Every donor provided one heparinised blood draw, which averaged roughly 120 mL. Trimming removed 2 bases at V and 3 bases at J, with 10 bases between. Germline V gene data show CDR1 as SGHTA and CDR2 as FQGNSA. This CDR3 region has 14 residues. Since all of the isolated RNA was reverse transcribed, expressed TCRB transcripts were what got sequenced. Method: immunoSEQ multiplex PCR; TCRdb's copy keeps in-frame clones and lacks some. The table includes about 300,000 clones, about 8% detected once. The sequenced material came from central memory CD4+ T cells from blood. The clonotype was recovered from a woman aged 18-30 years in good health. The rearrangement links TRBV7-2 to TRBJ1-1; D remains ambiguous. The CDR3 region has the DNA TGTGCCAGCAGCTTACGAACGAGGGACACTGAAGCTTTCTTT. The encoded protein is CASSLRTRDTEAFF.